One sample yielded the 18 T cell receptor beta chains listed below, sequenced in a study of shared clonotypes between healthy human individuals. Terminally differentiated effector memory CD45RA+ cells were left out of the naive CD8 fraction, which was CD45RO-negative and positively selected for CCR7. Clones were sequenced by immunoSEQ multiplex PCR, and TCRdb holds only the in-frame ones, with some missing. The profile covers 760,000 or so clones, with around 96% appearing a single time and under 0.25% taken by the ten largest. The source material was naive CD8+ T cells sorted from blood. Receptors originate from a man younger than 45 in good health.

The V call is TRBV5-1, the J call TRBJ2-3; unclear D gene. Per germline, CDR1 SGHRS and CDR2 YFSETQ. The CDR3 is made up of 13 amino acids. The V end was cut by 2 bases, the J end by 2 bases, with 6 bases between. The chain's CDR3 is CASSFEDTDTQYF. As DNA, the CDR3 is TGCGCCAGCAGCTTCGAGGACACAGATACGCAGTATTTT.

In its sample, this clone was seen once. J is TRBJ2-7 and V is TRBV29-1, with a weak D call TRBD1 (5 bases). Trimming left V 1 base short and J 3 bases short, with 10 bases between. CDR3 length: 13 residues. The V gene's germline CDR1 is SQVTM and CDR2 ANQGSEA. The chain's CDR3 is CSVEGGALYEQYF. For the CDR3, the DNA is TGCAGCGTTGAAGGTGGGGCCCTCTACGAGCAGTACTTC.

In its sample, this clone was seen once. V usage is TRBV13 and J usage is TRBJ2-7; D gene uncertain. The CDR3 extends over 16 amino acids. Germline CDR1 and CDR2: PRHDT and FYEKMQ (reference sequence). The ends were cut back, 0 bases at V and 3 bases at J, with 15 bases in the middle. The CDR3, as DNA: TGTGCCAGCAGCTTAGGGGTCTTATCGGGCGACTACGAGCAGTACTTC. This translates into CASSLGVLSGDYEQYF.

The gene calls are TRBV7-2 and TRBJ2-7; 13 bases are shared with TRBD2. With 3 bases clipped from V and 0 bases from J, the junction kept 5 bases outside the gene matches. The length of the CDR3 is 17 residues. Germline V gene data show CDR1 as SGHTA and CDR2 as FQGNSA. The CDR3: CASSFGLAGDPSYEQYF. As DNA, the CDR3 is TGTGCCAGCAGCTTCGGACTAGCGGGAGACCCCTCCTACGAGCAGTACTTC.

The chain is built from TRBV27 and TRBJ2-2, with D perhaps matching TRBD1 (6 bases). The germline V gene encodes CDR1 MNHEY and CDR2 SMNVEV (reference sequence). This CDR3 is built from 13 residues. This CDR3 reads CTPQGEDTGELFF. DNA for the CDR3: TGTACCCCACAGGGTGAAGACACCGGGGAGCTGTTTTTT.

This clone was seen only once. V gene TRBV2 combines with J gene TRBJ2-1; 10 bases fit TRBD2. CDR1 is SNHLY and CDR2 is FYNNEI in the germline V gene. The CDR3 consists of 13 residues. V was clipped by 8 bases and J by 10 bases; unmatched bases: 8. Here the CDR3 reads CASGWTSGGEQFF. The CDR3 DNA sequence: TGTGCCAGCGGCTGGACTAGCGGTGGAGAGCAGTTCTTC.

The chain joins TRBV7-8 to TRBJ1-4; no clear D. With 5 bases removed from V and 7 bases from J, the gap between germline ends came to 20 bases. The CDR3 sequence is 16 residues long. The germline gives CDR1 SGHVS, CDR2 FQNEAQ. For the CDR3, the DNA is TGTGCCAGCAGCCCCGCCCCCGGATATTTTGCTGAAAAACTGTTTTTT. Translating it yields CASSPAPGYFAEKLFF.

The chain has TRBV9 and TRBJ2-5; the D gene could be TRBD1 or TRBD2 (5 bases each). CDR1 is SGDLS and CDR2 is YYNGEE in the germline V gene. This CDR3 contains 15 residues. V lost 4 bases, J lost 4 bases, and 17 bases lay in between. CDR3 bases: TGTGCCAGCAGCTTAGAAGGGAGTGGGGGAGAGACCCAGTACTTC. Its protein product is CASSLEGSGGETQYF.

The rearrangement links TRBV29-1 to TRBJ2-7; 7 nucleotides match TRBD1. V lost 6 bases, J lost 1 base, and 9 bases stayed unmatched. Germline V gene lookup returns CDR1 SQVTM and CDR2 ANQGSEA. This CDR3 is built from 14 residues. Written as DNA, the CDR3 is TGCAGCGTCGCCGACAGGGTAGGGTCCTACGAGCAGTACTTC. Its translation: CSVADRVGSYEQYF.

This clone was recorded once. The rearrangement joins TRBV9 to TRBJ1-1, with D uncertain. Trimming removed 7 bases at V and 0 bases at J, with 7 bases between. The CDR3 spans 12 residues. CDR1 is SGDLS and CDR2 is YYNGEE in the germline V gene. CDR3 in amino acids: CASVRVNTEAFF. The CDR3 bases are TGTGCCAGCGTTCGGGTGAACACTGAAGCTTTCTTT.

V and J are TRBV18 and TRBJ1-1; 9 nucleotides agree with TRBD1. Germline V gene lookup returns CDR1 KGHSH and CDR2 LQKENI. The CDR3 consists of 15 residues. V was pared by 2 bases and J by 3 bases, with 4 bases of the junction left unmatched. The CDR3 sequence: CASSPWDRADTEAFF. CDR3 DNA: TGTGCCAGCTCACCATGGGACAGGGCGGACACTGAAGCTTTCTTT.

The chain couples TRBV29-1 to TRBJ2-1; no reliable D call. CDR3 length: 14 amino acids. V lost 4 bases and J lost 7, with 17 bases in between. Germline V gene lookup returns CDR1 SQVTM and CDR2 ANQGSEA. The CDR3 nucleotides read TGCAGCGTTGCCTCAGGTATCATGGGGAATGAGCAGTTCTTC. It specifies CSVASGIMGNEQFF.

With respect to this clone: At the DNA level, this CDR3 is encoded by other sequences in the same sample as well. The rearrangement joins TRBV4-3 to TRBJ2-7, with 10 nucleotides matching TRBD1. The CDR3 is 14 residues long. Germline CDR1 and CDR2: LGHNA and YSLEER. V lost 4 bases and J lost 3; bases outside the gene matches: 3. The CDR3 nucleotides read TGCGCCAGCAGCCCCGGGACAGGGGACTACGAGCAGTACTTC. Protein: CASSPGTGDYEQYF.

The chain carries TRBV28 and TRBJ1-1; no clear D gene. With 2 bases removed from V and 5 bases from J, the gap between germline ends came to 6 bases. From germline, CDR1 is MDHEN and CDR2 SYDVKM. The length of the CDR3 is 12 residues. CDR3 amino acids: CASSLGETEAFF. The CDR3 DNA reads TGTGCCAGCAGTTTAGGGGAGACTGAAGCTTTCTTT.

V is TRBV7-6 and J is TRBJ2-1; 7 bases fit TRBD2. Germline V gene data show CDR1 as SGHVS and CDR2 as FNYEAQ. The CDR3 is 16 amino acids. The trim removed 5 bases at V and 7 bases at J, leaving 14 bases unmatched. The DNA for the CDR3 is TGTGCCAGCAGCCCCAAACGGGACTGGGGAGGGAATGAGCAGTTCTTC. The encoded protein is CASSPKRDWGGNEQFF.

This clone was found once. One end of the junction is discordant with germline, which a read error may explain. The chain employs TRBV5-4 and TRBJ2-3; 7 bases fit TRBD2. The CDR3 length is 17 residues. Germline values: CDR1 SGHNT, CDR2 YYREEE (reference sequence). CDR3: CASILAASGGGTDTQYF. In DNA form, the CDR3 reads TGTGCCAGCATCTTGGCCGCTTCGGGGGGAGGCACAGATACGCAGTATTTT.

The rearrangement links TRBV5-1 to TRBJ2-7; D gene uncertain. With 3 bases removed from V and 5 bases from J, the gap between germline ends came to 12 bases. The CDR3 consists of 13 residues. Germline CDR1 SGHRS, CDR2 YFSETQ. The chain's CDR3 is CASSSLVPNEQYF. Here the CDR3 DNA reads TGCGCCAGCAGCTCCCTAGTCCCTAACGAGCAGTACTTC.

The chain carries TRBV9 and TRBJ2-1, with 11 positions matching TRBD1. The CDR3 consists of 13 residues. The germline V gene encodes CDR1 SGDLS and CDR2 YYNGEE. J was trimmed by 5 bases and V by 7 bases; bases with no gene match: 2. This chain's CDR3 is CASSGQGDNEQFF. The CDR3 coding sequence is TGTGCCAGCTCGGGACAGGGGGACAATGAGCAGTTCTTC.